The T cell receptor (beta chain) under discussion was sequenced for a study of type 1 regulatory T cells. Findings and limits, study-wide: Tr1 cells had a more restricted TCR repertoire than non-Tr1 cells.

TCRdb re-called the reads with MiXCR, one entry per CDR3 protein. Of about 71,000 distinct CDR3 sequences listed, about 20% are singletons. As for this clonotype: Antigen specificity is unknown.

The CDR3 has 15 amino acids. Trimming pared 8 bases from V and 1 base from J, leaving 12 bases between. The germline gives CDR1 KGHSH, CDR2 LQKENI. The receptor's source is a human donor in good health. This chain joins TRBV18 and TRBJ2-6; D uncertain. Sequencing input: cultured type 1 regulatory T (Tr1) cells, either the whole culture or a sorted fraction (not recorded which). CDR3 region: CASRPVRSGANVLTF. The CDR3 DNA reads TGTGCCAGCCGCCCGGTGAGGTCTGGGGCCAACGTCCTGACTTTC.